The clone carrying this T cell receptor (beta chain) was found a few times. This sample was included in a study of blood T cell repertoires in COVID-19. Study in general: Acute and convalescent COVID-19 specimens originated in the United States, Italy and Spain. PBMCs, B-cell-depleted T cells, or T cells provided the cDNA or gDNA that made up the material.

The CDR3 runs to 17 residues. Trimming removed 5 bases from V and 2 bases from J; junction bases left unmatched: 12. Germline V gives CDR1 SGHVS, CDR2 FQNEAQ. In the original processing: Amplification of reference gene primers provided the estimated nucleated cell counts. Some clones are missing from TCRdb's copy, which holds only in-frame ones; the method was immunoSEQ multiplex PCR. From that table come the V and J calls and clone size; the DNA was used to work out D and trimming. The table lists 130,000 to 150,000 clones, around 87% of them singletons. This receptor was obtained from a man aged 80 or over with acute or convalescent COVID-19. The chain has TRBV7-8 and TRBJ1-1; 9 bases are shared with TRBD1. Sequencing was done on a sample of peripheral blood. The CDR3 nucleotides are TGTGCCAGCAGCCTGACAGGGGGTAGTTGGTCTAACACTGAAGCTTTCTTT. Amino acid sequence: CASSLTGGSWSNTEAFF. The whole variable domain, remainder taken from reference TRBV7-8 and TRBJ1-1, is GAGVSQSPRYKVAKRGQDVALRCDPISGHVSLFWYQQALGQGPEFLTYFQNEAQLDKSGLPSDRFFAERPEGSVSTLKIQRTQQEDSAVYLCASSLTGGSWSNTEAFFGQGTRLTVV.